This TCR beta chain was recorded in a study of cytomegalovirus exposure and HLA in healthy donors. Study-level results: More clonal expansion characterized HLA-associated TCR beta chains than equally common others in a later analysis. Some highly shared sequence variants likely arose as a pipeline artifact.

With 60 Vbeta and 13 Jbeta primers, the PCR was carried out. Sequencing was performed with immunoSEQ multiplex PCR; in TCRdb, only in-frame clones are kept and a portion is missing. The sample contains about 88,000 clones, about nine tenths of which appear only once. The V gene end was trimmed by 3 bases and the J gene end by 4 bases; junction bases not matched to a gene: 5. The CDR3 is made up of 14 amino acids. Germline values: CDR1 SGHRS, CDR2 YFSETQ. Concerning this clone itself: Its cognate antigen is unknown.

This sequence joins TRBV5-1 and TRBJ2-5; the match to TRBD2 covers 8 bases. The TCR was taken from a man aged 18 to 29 in good health and CMV-seronegative. What was sequenced was PBMCs. This CDR3 reads CASSSAGLVETQYF. In nucleotides, the CDR3 is TGCGCCAGCAGCTCGGCGGGACTAGTAGAGACCCAGTACTTC.